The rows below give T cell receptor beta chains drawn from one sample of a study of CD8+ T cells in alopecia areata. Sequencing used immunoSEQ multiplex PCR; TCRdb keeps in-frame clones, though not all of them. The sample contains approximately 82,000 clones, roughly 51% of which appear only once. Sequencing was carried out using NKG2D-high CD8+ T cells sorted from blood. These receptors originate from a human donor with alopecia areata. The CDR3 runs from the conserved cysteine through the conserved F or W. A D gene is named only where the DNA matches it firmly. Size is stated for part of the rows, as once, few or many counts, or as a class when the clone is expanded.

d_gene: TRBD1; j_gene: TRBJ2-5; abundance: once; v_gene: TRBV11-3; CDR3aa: CASSPRTGEETQYF; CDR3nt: TGTGCCAGCAGCCCCCGGACAGGGGAAGAGACCCAGTACTTC
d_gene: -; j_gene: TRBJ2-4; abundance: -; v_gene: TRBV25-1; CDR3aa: CASSDANIQYF; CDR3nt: TGTGCCAGCAGTGACGCTAACATTCAGTACTTC
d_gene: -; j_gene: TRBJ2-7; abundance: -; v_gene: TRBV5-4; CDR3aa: CASSPLGGYSYEQYF; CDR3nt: TGTGCCAGCAGCCCTCTTGGCGGGTACTCCTACGAGCAGTACTTC
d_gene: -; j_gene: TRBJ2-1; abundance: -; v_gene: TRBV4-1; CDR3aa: CASSHILEPYNEQFF; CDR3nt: TGCGCCAGCAGCCATATCTTAGAACCCTACAATGAGCAGTTCTTC
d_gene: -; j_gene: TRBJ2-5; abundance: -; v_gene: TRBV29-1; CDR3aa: CSVDGGLRGETQYF; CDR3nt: TGCAGCGTTGATGGGGGGTTGAGGGGTGAGACCCAGTACTTC
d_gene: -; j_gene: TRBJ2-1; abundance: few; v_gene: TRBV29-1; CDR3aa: CSVPGGRNEQFF; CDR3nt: TGCAGCGTTCCGGGGGGCCGCAATGAGCAGTTCTTC
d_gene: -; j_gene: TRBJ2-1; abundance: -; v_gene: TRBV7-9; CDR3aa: CASSPEGGPDNEQFF; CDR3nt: TGTGCCAGCAGCCCAGAGGGGGGGCCCGACAATGAGCAGTTCTTC
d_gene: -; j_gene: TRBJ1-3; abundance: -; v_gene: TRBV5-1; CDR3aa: CASSTGSRSGNTIYF; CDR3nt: TGCGCCAGCAGCACCGGGTCACGCTCTGGAAACACCATATATTTT
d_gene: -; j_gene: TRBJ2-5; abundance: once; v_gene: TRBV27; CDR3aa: CASAWGIQETQYF; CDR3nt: TGTGCCAGCGCTTGGGGGATACAAGAGACCCAGTACTTC
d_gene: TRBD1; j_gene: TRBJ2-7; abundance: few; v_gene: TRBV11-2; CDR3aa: CASSLGRTGGFYEQYF; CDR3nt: TGTGCCAGCAGCTTAGGTCGGACAGGGGGCTTCTACGAGCAGTACTTC
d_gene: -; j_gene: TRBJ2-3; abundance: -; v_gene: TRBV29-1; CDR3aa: CSVVWGALSDTQYF; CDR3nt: TGCAGCGTTGTTTGGGGAGCGTTATCAGATACGCAGTATTTT
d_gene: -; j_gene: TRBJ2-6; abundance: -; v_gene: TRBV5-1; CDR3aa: CASSPDTANVLTF; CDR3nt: TGCGCCAGCAGCCCGGACACGGCCAACGTCCTGACTTTC
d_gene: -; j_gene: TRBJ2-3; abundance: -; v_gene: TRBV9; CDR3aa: CASSEGGTDTQYF; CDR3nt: TGTGCCAGCAGCGAGGGGGGCACAGATACGCAGTATTTT
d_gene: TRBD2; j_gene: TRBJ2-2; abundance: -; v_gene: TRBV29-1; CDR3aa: CSVVREGLPGELFF; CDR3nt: TGCAGCGTCGTAAGGGAGGGCCTTCCCGGGGAGCTGTTTTTT
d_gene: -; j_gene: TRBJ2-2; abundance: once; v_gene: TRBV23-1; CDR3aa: CASSQSEGTGELFF; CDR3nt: TGCGCCAGCAGTCAATCCGAAGGGACCGGGGAGCTGTTTTTT
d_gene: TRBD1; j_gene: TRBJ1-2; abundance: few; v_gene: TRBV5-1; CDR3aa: CASSYDRGTYYGYTF; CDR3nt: TGCGCCAGCAGCTACGACAGGGGGACGTATTATGGCTACACCTTC
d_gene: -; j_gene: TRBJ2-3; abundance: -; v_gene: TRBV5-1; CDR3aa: CASSLSNEPDTQYF; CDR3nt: TGCGCCAGCAGCTTGTCAAACGAGCCAGATACGCAGTATTTT
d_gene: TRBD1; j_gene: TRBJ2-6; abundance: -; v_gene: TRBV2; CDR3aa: CASSRQGHSGANVLTF; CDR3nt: TGTGCCAGCAGCCGACAGGGCCACTCTGGGGCCAACGTCCTGACTTTC
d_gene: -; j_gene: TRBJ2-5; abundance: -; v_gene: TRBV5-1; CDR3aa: CASRQTQYF; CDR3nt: TGCGCCAGCAGACAGACCCAGTACTTC
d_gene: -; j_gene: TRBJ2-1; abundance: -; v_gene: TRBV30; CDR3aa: CAWISPIYNEQFF; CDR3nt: TGTGCCTGGATTTCCCCTATCTACAATGAGCAGTTCTTC
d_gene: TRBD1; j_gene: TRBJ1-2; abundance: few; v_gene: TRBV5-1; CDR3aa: CASSLEGTEGYTF; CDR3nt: TGCGCCAGCAGCTTGGAAGGGACAGAAGGCTACACCTTC
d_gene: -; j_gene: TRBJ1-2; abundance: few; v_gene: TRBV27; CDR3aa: CASRAGLGYTF; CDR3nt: TGTGCCAGCAGGGCAGGTCTGGGCTACACCTTC
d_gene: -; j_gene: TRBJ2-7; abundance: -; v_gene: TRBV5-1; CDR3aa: CASSPGNYEQYF; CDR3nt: TGCGCCAGCAGCCCCGGGAACTACGAGCAGTACTTC
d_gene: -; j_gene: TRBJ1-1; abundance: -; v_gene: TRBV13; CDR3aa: CASSYGNTEAFF; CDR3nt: TGTGCCAGCAGCTACGGGAACACTGAAGCTTTCTTT
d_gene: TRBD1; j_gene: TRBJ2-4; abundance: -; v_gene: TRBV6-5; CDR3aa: CASSYGQGRAKNIQYF; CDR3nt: TGTGCCAGCAGTTACGGACAGGGTCGGGCCAAAAACATTCAGTACTTC
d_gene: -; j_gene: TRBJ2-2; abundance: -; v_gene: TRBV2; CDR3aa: CASSEALGSLTGELFF; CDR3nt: TGTGCCAGCAGTGAAGCGCTTGGCAGCTTAACCGGGGAGCTGTTTTTT
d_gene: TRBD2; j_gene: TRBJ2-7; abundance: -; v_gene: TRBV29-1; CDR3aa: CSVAGAGTATYEQYF; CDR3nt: TGCAGCGTCGCTGGAGCGGGGACGGCCACCTACGAGCAGTACTTC
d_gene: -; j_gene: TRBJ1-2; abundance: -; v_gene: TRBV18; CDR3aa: CASHTGDPYGYTF; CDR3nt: TGTGCCAGCCACACAGGTGATCCCTATGGCTACACCTTC
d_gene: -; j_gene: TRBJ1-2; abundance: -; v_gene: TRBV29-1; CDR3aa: CSARLGDYGYTF; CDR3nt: TGCAGCGCCCGGTTGGGCGACTATGGCTACACCTTC
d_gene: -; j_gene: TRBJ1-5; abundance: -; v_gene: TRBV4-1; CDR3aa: CASSRFWDPGQPQHF; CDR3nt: TGCGCCAGCAGCCGCTTTTGGGATCCGGGCCAGCCCCAGCATTTT
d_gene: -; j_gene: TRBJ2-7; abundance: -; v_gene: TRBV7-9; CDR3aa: CASSSQTREQYF; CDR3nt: TGTGCCAGCAGCTCCCAGACACGCGAGCAGTACTTC
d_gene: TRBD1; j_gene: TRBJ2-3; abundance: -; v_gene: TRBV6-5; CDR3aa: CASSGQGPRGVTQYF; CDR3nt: TGTGCCAGCAGTGGACAGGGGCCTCGAGGAGTTACGCAGTATTTT
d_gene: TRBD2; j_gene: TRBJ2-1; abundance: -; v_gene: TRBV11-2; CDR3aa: CASSLGLAELYNEQFF; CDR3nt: TGTGCCAGCAGCTTGGGCCTAGCGGAACTATACAATGAGCAGTTCTTC